This TCR beta chain originates from a study of metastatic and nonmetastatic thyroid tumors. Study context: Across blood and tumor or nodule tissue, repertoires from malignant and benign thyroid patients were compared with one another. Whole-study results and caveats: The reported finding was significantly higher TCR beta diversity in malignant thyroid tumors relative to benign nodules, in blood and tumor.

Original data processing: Differences in CDR3 between clinicopathological groups were drawn on to build a classifier intended to discriminate distant-metastatic papillary thyroid cancer patients. TCRdb reanalyzed the PCR reads with MiXCR. The V and J calls were not made by the authors but by TCRdb's processing. The profile shows over 50,000 clones, 25% to 30% of them singletons. Patients underwent thyroid surgery, and none had received any treatment before it. This clone was seen a few times. What it binds is unknown. Germline CDR1 is LNHDA and CDR2 is SQIVND (reference sequence). CDR3 length: 15 residues. The trim removed 7 bases at V and 0 bases at J, leaving 4 bases unmatched.

The clonotype originates from a female donor with papillary thyroid cancer or a benign thyroid nodule (not recorded which). Some clones in this sample may be carry-over from other donors' samples. This chain joins TRBV19 and TRBJ1-5; 9 bases match TRBD1. Sequenced sample: blood. The CDR3 DNA is TGTGCCAGTAAAGGGACAGGGAATAGCAATCAGCCCCAGCATTTT. It yields the protein CASKGTGNSNQPQHF.